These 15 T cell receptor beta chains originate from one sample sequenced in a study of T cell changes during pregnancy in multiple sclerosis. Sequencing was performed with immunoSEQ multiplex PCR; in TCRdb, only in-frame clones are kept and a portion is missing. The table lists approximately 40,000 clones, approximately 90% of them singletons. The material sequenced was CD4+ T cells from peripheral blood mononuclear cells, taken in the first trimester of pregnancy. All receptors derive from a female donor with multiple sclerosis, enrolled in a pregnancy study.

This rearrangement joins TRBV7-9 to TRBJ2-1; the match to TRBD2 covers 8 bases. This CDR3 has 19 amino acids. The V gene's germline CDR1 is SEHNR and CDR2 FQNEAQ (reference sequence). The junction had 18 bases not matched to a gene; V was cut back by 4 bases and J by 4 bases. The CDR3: CASSSYGGDSRGLYNEQFF. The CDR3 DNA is TGTGCCAGCAGCTCCTACGGGGGGGACTCCCGGGGCCTATACAATGAGCAGTTCTTC.

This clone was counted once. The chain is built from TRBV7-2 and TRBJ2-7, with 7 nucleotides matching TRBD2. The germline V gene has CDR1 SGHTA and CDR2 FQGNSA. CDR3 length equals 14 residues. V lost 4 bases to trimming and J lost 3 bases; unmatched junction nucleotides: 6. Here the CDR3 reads CASSSGLGFYEQYF. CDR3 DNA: TGTGCCAGCAGCTCTGGACTAGGTTTCTACGAGCAGTACTTC.

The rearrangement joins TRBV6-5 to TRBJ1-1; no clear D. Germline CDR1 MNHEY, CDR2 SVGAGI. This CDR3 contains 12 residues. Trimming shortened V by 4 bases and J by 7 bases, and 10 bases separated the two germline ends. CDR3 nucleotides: TGTGCCAGCAGTTCATTACACCTTGAAGCTTTCTTT. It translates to CASSSLHLEAFF.

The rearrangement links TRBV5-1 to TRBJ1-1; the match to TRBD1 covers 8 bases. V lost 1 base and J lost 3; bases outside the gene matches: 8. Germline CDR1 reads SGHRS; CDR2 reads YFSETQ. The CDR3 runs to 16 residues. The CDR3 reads CASSLPRTGRDTEAFF. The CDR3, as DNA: TGCGCCAGCAGCTTGCCCAGGACAGGGAGGGACACTGAAGCTTTCTTT.

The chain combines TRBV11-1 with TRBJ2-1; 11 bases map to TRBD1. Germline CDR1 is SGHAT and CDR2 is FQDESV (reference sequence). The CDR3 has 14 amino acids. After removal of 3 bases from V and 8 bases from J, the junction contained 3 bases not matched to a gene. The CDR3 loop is CASSFGQGADEQFF. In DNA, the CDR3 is TGTGCCAGCAGCTTTGGACAGGGGGCGGATGAGCAGTTCTTC.

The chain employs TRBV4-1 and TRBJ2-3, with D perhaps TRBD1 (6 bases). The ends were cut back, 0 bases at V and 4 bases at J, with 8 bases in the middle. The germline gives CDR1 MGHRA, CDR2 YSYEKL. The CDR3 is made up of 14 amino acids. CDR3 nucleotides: TGCGCCAGCAGCCAAGATTGGGGGCCAGATACGCAGTATTTT. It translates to CASSQDWGPDTQYF.

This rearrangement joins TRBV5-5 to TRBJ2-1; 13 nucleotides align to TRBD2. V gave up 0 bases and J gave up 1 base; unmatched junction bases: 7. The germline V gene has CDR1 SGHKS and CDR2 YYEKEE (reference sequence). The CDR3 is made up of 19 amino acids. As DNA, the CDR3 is TGTGCCAGCAGCTTGGCCGGGACTAGCGGGATCTCATCCTACAATGAGCAGTTCTTC. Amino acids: CASSLAGTSGISSYNEQFF.

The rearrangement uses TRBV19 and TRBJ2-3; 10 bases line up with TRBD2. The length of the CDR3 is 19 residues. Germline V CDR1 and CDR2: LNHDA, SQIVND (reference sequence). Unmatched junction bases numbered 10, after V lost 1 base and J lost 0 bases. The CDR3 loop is CASSIGRLAGEPSTDTQYF. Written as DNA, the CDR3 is TGTGCCAGTAGTATAGGTAGGCTAGCGGGAGAACCTAGCACAGATACGCAGTATTTT.

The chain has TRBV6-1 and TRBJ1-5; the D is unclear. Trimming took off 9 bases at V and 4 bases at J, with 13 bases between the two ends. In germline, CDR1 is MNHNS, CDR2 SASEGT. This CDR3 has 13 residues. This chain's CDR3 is CASHLTGNQPQHF. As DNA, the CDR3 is TGTGCCAGTCACCTCACGGGGAATCAGCCCCAGCATTTT.

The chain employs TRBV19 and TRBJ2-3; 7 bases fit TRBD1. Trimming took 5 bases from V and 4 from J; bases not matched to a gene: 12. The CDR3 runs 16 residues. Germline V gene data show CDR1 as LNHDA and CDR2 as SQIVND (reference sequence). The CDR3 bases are TGTGCCAGTAGTTCGCGACAGGGTATCGGCGCAGATACGCAGTATTTT. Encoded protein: CASSSRQGIGADTQYF. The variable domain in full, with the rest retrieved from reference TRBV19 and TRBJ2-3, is DGGITQSPKYLFRKEGQNVTLSCEQNLNHDAMYWYRQDPGQGLRLIYYSQIVNDFQKGDIAEGYSVSREKKESFPLTVTSAQKNPTAFYLCASSSRQGIGADTQYFGPGTRLTVL.

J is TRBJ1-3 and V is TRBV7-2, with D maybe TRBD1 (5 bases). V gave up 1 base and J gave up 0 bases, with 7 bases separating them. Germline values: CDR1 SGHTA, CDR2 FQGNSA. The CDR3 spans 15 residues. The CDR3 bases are TGTGCCAGCAGCTTAGAGGGGTTCTCTGGAAACACCATATATTTT. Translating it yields CASSLEGFSGNTIYF.

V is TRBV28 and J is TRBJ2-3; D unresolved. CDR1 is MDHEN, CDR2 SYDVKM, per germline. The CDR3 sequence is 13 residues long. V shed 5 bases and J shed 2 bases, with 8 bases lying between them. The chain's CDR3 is CASSPTTTDTQYF. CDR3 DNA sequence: TGTGCCAGCAGTCCAACTACCACAGATACGCAGTATTTT.

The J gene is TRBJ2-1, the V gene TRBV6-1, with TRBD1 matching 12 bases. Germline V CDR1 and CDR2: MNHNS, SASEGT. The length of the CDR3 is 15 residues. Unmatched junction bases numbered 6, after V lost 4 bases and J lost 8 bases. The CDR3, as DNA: TGTGCCAGCAGTGGCCGGGACAGGGGGCCCCATGAGCAGTTCTTC. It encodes CASSGRDRGPHEQFF.

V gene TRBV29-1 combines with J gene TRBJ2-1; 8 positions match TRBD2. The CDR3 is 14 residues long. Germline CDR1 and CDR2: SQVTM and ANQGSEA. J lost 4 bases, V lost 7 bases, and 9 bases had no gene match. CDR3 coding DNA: TGCAGCGGTTCGGGACTAGAGTGGTACAATGAGCAGTTCTTC. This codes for CSGSGLEWYNEQFF.

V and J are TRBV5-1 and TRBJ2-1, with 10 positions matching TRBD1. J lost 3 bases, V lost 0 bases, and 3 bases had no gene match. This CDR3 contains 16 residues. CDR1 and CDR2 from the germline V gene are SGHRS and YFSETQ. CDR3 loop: CASSLGQGAVYNEQFF. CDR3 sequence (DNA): TGCGCCAGCAGCTTGGGACAGGGGGCCGTCTACAATGAGCAGTTCTTC. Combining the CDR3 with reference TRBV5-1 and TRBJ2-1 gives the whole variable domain KAGVTQTPRYLIKTRGQQVTLSCSPISGHRSVSWYQQTPGQGLQFLFEYFSETQRNKGNFPGRFSGRQFSNSRSEMNVSTLELGDSALYLCASSLGQGAVYNEQFFGPGTRLTVL.